This T cell receptor (beta chain) was identified in a study of control samples from healthy donors and cancer patients. CDR1 is SGHTS and CDR2 is YDEGEE in the germline V gene. V trimming: 4 bases; J trimming: 0 bases; junction bases outside the gene matches: 6. CDR3 size: 16 residues. Sequencing used immunoSEQ multiplex PCR; TCRdb keeps in-frame clones, though not all of them. The sample has around 80,000 clones, 94% seen once. The source material was blood. V usage is TRBV5-8 and J usage is TRBJ1-4, with 7 bases aligning to TRBD1. This clonotype was obtained from a woman aged 30 to 39 in good health. CDR3 DNA sequence: TGTGCCAGCAGCAAAGACAGGGTGGCAACTAATGAAAAACTGTTTTTT. Protein sequence: CASSKDRVATNEKLFF. Looking up the rest from reference TRBV5-8 and TRBJ1-4 gives the full variable domain: EAGVTQSPTHLIKTRGQQATLRCSPISGHTSVYWYQQALGLGLQFLLWYDEGEERNRGNFPPRFSGRQFPNYSSELNVNALELEDSALYLCASSKDRVATNEKLFFGSGTQLSVL.